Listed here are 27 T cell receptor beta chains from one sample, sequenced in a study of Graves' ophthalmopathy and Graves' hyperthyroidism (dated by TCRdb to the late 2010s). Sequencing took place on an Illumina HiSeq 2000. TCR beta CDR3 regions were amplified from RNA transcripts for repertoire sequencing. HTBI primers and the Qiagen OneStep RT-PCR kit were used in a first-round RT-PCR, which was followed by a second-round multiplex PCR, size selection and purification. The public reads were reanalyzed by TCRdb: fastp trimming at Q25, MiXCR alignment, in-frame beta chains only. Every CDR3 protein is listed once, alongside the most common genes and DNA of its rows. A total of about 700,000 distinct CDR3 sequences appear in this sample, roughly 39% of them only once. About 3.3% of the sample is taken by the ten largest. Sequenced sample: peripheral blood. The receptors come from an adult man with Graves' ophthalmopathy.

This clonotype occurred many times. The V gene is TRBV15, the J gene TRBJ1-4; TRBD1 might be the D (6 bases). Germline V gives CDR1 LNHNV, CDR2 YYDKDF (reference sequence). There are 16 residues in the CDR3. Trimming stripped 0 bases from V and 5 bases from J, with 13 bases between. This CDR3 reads CATSRDLGQANEKLFF. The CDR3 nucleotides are TGTGCCACCAGCAGAGATCTGGGACAAGCGAATGAAAAACTGTTTTTT.

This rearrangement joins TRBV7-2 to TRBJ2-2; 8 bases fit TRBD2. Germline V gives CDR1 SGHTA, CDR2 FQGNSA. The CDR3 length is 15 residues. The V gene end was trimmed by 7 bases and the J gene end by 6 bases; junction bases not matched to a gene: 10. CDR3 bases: TGTGCCAGCAAGCGAGCGGGGGATGCTTCCGGGGAGCTGTTTTTT. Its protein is CASKRAGDASGELFF.

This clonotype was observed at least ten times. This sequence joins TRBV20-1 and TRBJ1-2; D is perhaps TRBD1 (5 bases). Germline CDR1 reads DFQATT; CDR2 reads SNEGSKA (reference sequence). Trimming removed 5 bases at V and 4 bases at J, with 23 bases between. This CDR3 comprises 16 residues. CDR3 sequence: CSAPLFGTREGYGYTF. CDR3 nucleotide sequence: TGCAGTGCTCCCCTTTTCGGGACCAGGGAGGGCTATGGCTACACCTTC.

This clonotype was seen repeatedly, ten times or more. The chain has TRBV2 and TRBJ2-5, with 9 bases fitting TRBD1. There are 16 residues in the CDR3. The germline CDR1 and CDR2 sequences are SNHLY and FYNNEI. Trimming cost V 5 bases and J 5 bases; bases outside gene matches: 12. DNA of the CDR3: TGTGCCAGCAGTTCCATCTCGGGGACAGGGACCGAGACCCAGTACTTC. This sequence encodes CASSSISGTGTETQYF.

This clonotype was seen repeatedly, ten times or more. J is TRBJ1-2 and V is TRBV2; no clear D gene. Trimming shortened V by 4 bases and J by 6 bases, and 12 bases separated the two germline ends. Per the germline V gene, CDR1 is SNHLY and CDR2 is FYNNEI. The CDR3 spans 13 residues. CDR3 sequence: CASSVNPGDGYTF. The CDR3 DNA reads TGTGCCAGCAGTGTTAATCCGGGAGATGGCTACACCTTC.

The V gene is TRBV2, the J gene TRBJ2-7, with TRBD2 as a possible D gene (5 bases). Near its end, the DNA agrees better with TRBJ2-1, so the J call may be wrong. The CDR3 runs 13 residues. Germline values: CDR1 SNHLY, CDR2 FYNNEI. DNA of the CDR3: TGTGCCAGCAGCCTCGGAACGGCCGGAGGGCAGTTCTTC. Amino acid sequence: CASSLGTAGGQFF.

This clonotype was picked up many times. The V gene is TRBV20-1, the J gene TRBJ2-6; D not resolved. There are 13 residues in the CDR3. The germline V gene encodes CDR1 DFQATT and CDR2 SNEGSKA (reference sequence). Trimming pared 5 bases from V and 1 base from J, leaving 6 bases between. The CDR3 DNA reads TGCAGTGCTGCCCCGTCTGGGGCCAACGTCCTGACTTTC. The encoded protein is CSAAPSGANVLTF.

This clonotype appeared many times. For the CDR3, the DNA is TGCAGTGCTAGAGATTTCGACTTCACAGAGACCCAGTACTTC. Translation gives CSARDFDFTETQYF. V is TRBV20-1 and J is TRBJ2-5; D gene unclear. This CDR3 comprises 14 residues. The V gene's germline CDR1 is DFQATT and CDR2 SNEGSKA (reference sequence). Trimming took 0 bases from V and 4 from J, leaving 12 bases between them.

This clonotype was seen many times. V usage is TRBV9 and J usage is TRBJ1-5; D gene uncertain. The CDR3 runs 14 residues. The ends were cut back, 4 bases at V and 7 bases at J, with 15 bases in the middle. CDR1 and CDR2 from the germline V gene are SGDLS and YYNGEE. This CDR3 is CASSPGPGIQPQHF. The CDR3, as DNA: TGTGCCAGCAGCCCCGGTCCGGGGATACAGCCCCAGCATTTT.

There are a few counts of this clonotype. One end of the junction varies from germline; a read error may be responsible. The chain's CDR3 is CASSTTGMNTEVFF. CDR3 DNA: TGCGCCAGCAGCACGACAGGGATGAACACTGAAGTTTTCTTT. The rearrangement uses TRBV5-1 and TRBJ1-1; 7 nucleotides align to TRBD1. Germline CDR1 is SGHRS and CDR2 is YFSETQ. The CDR3 totals 14 residues.

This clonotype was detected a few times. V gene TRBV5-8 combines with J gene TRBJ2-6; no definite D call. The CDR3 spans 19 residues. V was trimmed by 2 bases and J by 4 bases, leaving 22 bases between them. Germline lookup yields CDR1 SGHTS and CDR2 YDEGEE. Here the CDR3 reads CASSFRSQGFVIGANVLTF. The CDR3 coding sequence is TGTGCCAGCAGCTTTCGGTCGCAAGGGTTTGTTATAGGGGCCAACGTCCTGACTTTC.

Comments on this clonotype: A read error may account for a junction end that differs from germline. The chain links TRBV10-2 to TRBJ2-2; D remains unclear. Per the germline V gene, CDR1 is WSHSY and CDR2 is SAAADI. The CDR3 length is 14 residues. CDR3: CASSETFSTGELFF. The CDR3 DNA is TGTGCCAGCAGTGAAACGTTTTCCACCGGGGAGCTGTTTTTT.

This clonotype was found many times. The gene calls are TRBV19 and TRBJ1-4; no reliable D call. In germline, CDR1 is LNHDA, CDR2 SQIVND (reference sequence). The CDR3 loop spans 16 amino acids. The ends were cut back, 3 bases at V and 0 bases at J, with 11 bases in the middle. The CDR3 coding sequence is TGTGCCAGTAGTATCTTTACCGTCGCAACTAATGAAAAACTGTTTTTT. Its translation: CASSIFTVATNEKLFF.

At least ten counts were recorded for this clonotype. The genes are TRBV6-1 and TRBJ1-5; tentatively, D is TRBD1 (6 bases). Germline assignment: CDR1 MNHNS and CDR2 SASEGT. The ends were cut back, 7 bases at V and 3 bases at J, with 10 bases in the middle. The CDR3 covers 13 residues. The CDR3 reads CASTNRANQPQHF. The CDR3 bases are TGTGCCAGCACTAACAGGGCCAATCAGCCCCAGCATTTT.

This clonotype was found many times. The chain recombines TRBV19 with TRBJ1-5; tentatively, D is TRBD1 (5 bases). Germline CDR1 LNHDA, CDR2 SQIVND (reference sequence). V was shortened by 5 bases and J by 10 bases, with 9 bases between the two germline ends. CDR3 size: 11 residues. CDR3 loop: CASSDSIPQHF. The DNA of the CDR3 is TGTGCCAGTAGTGACAGCATACCCCAGCATTTT.

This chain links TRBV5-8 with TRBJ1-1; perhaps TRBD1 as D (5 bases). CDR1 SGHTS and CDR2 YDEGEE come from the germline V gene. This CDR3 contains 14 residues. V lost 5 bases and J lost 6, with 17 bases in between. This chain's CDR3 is CASRGPGTAAEAFF. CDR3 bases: TGTGCCAGCAGGGGACCCGGGACGGCAGCTGAAGCTTTCTTT. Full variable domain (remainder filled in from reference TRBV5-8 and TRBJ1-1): EAGVTQSPTHLIKTRGQQATLRCSPISGHTSVYWYQQALGLGLQFLLWYDEGEERNRGNFPPRFSGRQFPNYSSELNVNALELEDSALYLCASRGPGTAAEAFFGQGTRLTVV.

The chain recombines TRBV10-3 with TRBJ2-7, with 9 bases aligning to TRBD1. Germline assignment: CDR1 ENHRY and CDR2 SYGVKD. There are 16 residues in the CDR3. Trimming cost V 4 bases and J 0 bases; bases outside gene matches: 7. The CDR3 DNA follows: TGTGCCATCAGTGCGGGACAGGGAGCTAGCTCCTACGAGCAGTACTTC. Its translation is CAISAGQGASSYEQYF.

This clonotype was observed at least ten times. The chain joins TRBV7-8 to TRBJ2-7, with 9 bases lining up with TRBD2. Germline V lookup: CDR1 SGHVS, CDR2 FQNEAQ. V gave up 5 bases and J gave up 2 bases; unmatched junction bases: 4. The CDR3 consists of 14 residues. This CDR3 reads CASSPAGGAYEQYF. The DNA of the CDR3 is TGTGCCAGCAGCCCTGCGGGAGGGGCCTACGAGCAGTACTTC. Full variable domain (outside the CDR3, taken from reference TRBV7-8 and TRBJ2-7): GAGVSQSPRYKVAKRGQDVALRCDPISGHVSLFWYQQALGQGPEFLTYFQNEAQLDKSGLPSDRFFAERPEGSVSTLKIQRTQQEDSAVYLCASSPAGGAYEQYFGPGTRLTVT.

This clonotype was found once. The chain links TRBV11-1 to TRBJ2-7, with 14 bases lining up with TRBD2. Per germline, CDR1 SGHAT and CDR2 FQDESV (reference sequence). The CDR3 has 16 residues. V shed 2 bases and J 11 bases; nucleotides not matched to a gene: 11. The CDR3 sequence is CASSLYFGTSGGPEYF. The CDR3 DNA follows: TGTGCCAGCAGCTTATATTTCGGGACTAGCGGGGGCCCGGAGTACTTC.

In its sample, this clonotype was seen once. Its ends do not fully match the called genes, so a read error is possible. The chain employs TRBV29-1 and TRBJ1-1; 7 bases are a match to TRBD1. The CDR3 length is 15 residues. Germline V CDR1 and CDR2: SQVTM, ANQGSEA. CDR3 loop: CSVVVGGQLNTGAFF. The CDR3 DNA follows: TGCAGCGTTGTAGTAGGGGGACAGCTGAACACTGGAGCTTTCTTT.

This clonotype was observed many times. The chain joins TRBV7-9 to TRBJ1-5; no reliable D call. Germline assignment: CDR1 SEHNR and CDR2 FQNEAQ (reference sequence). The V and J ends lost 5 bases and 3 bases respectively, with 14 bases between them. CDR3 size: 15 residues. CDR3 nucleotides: TGTGCCAGCAGCGCAGCGGTAGGTCCCAATCAGCCCCAGCATTTT. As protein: CASSAAVGPNQPQHF.

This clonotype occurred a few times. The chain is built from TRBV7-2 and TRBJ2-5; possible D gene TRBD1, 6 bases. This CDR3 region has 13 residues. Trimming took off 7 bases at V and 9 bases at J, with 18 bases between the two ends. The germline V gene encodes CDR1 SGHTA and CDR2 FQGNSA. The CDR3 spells CASNLQGSQPQYF. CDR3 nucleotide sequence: TGTGCCAGCAACCTACAGGGAAGTCAGCCCCAGTACTTC.

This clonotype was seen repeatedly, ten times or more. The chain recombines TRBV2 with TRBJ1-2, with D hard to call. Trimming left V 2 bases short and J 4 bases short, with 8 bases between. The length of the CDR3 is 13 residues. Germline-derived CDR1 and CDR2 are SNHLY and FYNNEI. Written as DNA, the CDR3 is TGTGCCAGCAGTGAATCGGGATCCTATGGCTACACCTTC. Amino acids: CASSESGSYGYTF.

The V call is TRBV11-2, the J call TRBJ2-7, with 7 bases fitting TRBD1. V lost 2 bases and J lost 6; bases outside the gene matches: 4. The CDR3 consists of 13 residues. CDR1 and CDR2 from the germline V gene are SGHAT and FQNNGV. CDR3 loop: CASSLRQGGEQYF. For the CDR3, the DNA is TGTGCCAGCAGCTTACGACAGGGTGGCGAGCAGTACTTC.

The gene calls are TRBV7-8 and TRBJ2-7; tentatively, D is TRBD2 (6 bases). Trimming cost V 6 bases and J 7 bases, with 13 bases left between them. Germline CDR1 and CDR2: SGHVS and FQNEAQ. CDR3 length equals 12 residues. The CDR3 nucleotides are TGTGCCAGCAGGGGTAGCGGAAATGAGCAGTACTTC. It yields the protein CASRGSGNEQYF.

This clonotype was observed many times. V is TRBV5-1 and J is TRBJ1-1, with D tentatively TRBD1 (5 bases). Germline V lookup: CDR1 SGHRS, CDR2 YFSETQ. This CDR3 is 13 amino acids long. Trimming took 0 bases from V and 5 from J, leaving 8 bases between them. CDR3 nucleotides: TGCGCCAGCAGCTTGGTAGGACAAACTGAAGCTTTCTTT. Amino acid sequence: CASSLVGQTEAFF.

This CDR3 reads CASSLGRPPGTGELFF. The CDR3 coding sequence is TGCGCCAGCAGCCTGGGACGCCCCCCGGGCACCGGGGAGCTGTTTTTT. The chain links TRBV5-1 to TRBJ2-2, with D perhaps TRBD1 or TRBD2 (5 bases each). This CDR3 region has 16 residues. Per the germline V gene, CDR1 is SGHRS and CDR2 is YFSETQ. V lost 4 bases, J lost 4 bases, and 17 bases lay in between.